The entry that follows covers one T cell receptor beta chain sequence. The CDR3 loop spans 13 amino acids. The V gene's germline CDR1 is MGHRA and CDR2 YSYEKL. V lost 0 bases, J lost 7 bases, and 9 bases lay in between. Sequencing was performed with immunoSEQ multiplex PCR; in TCRdb, only in-frame clones are kept and a portion is missing. Among roughly 260,000 clones listed, around 82% were seen once. This record comes from a study of blood T cell repertoires in COVID-19. Study as a whole: The United States, Italy and Spain were the sources of the acute and convalescent COVID-19 samples.

The chain carries TRBV4-1 and TRBJ2-5; D uncertain. Sequencing was performed on peripheral blood. The TCR was taken from a woman aged 80 or over with active or convalescent COVID-19. The CDR3 sequence: CASSQDSSGTQYF. DNA for the CDR3: TGCGCCAGCAGCCAAGATTCATCGGGGACCCAGTACTTC.